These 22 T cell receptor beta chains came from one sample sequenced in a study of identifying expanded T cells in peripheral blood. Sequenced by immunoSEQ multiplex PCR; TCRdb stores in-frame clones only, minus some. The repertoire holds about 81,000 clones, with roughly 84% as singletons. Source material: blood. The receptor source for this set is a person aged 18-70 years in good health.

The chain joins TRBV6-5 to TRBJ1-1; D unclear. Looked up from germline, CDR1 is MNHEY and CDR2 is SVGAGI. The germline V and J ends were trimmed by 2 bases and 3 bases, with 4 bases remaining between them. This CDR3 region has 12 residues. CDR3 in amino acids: CASSYGDTEAFF. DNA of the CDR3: TGTGCCAGCAGTTACGGGGACACTGAAGCTTTCTTT.

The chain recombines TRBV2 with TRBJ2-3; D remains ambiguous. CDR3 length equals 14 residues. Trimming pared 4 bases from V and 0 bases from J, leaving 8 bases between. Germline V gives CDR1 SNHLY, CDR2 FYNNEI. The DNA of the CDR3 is TGTGCCAGCAGTGGGTTTACTAGCACAGATACGCAGTATTTT. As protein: CASSGFTSTDTQYF.

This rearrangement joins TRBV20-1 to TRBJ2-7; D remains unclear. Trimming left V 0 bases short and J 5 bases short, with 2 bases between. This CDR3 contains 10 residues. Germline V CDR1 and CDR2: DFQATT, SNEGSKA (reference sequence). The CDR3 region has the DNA TGCAGTGCTAGAGAAAACGAGCAGTACTTC. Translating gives CSARENEQYF.

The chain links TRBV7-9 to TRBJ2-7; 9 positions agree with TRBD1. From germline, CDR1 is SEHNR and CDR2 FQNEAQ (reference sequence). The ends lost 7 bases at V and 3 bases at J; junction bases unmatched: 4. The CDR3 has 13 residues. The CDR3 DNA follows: TGTGCCAGCAACCGGGACAGGGACTACGAGCAGTACTTC. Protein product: CASNRDRDYEQYF.

DNA of the CDR3: TGTGCCACCAGCAGACCGGTAGGGGGCTACACCTTC. This encodes CATSRPVGGYTF. The chain links TRBV15 to TRBJ1-2; the D is unclear. The germline V and J ends were trimmed by 2 bases and 8 bases, with 9 bases remaining between them. Germline CDR1 reads LNHNV; CDR2 reads YYDKDF (reference sequence). This CDR3 comprises 12 residues.

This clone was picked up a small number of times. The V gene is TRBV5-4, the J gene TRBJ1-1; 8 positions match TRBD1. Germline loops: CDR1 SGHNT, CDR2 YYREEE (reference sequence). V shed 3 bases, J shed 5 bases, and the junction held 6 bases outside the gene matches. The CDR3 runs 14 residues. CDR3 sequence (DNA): TGTGCCAGCAGCTCGGGACAGGTAGTTACTGAAGCTTTCTTT. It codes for CASSSGQVVTEAFF.

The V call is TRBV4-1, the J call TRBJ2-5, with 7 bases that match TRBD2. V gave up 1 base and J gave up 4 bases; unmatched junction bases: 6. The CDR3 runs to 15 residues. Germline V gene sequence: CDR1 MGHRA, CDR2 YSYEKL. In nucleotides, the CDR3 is TGCGCCAGCAGCCAAGTCAGACTAGCCTTAGAGACCCAGTACTTC. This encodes CASSQVRLALETQYF.

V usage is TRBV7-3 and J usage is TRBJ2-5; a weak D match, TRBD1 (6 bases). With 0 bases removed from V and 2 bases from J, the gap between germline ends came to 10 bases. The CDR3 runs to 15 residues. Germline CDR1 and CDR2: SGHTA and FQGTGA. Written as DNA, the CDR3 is TGTGCCAGCAGCTTAACGGGGACACTACAAGAGACCCAGTACTTC. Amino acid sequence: CASSLTGTLQETQYF.

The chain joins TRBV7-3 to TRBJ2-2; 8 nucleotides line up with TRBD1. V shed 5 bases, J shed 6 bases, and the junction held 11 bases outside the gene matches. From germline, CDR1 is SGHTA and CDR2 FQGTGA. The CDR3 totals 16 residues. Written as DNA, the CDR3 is TGTGCCAGCAGCCCTACGGACAGGGCTCGGCCCGGGGAGCTGTTTTTT. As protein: CASSPTDRARPGELFF.

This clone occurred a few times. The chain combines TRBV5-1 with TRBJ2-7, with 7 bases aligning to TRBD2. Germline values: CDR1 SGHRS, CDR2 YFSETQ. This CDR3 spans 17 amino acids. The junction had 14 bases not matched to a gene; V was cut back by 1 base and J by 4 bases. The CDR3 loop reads CASSLSLNWAGEYEQYF. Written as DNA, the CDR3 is TGCGCCAGCAGCTTGAGTCTAAACTGGGCGGGAGAGTACGAGCAGTACTTC. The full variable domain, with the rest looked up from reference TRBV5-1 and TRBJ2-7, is KAGVTQTPRYLIKTRGQQVTLSCSPISGHRSVSWYQQTPGQGLQFLFEYFSETQRNKGNFPGRFSGRQFSNSRSEMNVSTLELGDSALYLCASSLSLNWAGEYEQYFGPGTRLTVT.

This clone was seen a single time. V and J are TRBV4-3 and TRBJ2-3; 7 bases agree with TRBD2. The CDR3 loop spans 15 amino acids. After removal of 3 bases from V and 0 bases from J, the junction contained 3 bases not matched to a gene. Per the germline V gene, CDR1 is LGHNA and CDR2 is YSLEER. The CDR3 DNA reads TGCGCCAGCAGCCAGAAGCGGGGAAGCACAGATACGCAGTATTTT. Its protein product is CASSQKRGSTDTQYF.

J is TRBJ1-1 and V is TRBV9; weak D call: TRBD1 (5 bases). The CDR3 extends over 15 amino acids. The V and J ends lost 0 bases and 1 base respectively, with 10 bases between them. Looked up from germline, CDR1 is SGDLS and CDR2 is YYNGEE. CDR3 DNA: TGTGCCAGCAGCGTAGTGGGGACTCCGAACACTGAAGCTTTCTTT. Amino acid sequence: CASSVVGTPNTEAFF.

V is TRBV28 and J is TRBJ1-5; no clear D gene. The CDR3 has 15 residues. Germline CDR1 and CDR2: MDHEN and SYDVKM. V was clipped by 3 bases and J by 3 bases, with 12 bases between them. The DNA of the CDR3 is TGTGCCAGCAGTTTGGTGCTTCCCAACAATCAGCCCCAGCATTTT. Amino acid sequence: CASSLVLPNNQPQHF.

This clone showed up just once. For the CDR3, the DNA is TGTGCCAGTAGTACCGATGGACAGGGCGCTTCTGGGGCCAACGTCCTGACTTTC. Its translation: CASSTDGQGASGANVLTF. The genes are TRBV19 and TRBJ2-6; 8 nucleotides match TRBD1. Trimming took 4 bases from V and 1 from J; bases not matched to a gene: 9. This CDR3 spans 18 amino acids. Germline CDR1 is LNHDA and CDR2 is SQIVND (reference sequence).

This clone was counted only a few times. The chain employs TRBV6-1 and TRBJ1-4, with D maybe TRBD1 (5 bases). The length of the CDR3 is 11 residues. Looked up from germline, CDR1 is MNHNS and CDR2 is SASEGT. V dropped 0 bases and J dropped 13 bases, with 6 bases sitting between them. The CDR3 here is CASSEARGLFF. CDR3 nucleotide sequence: TGTGCCAGCAGTGAAGCAAGGGGACTGTTTTTT.

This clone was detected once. The DNA for the CDR3 is TGCGCCAGCAGCCAAGGACCTAACACAGGGACAGATACGCAGTATTTT. It translates to CASSQGPNTGTDTQYF. This chain uses TRBV4-3 with TRBJ2-3; perhaps TRBD1 as D (6 bases). V lost 1 base, J lost 3 bases, and 14 bases lay in between. Germline V lookup: CDR1 LGHNA, CDR2 YSLEER. The CDR3 is 16 amino acids.

The CDR3 nucleotides are TGTGCCAGCAGCCAATTGCGGGGGGCGAAAGAGACCCAGTACTTC. Its translation: CASSQLRGAKETQYF. This sequence joins TRBV16 and TRBJ2-5; 8 bases map to TRBD2. V lost 1 base to trimming and J lost 3 bases; unmatched junction nucleotides: 4. The CDR3 is made up of 15 amino acids. In germline, CDR1 is KGHSY, CDR2 FQNENV.

CDR3 sequence (DNA): TGTGCCAGCAGCCATGACGTGCGACAGGTAGACTACGAGCAGTACTTC. Protein sequence: CASSHDVRQVDYEQYF. V usage is TRBV4-2 and J usage is TRBJ2-7, with D tentatively TRBD1 (6 bases). Looked up from germline, CDR1 is LGHNA and CDR2 is YNFKEQ. Trimming stripped 3 bases from V and 3 bases from J, with 18 bases between. The CDR3 is 16 residues long.

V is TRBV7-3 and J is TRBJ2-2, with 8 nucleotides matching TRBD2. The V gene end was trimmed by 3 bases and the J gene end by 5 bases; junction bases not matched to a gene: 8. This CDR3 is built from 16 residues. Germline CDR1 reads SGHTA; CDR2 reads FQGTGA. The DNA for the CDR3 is TGTGCCAGCAGCTTCCAGGCGGGAGGAGGAACCGGGGAGCTGTTTTTT. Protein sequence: CASSFQAGGGTGELFF.

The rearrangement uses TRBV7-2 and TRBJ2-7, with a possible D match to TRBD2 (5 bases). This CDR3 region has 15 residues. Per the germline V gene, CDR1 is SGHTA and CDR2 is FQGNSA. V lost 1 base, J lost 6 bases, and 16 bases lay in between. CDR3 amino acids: CASSLGAGSLFEQYF. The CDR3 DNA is TGTGCCAGCAGCTTAGGGGCGGGCTCCTTGTTCGAGCAGTACTTC.

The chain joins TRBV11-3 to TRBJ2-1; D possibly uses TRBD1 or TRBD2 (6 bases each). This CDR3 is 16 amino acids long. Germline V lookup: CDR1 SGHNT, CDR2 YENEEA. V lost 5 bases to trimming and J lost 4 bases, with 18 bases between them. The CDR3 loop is CASSLGGTELYNEQFF. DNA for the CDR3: TGTGCCAGCAGCCTAGGGGGGACGGAGCTTTACAATGAGCAGTTCTTC.

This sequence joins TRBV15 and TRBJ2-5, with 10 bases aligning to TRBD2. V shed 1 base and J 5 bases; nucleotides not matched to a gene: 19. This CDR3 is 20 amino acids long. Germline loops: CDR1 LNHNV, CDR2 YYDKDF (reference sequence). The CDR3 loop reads CATSRVLDKREGLKKETQYF. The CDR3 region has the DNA TGTGCCACCAGCAGAGTTCTGGACAAGCGGGAGGGCCTGAAGAAGGAGACCCAGTACTTC.